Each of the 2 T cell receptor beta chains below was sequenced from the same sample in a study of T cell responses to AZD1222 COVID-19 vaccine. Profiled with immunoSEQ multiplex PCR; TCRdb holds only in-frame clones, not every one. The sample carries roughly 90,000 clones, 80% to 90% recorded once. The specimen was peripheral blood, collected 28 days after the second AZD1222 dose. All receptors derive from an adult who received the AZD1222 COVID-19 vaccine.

CDR3 residues: CASRLAAYRVRVDGYTF. The CDR3 nucleotides read TGTGCAAGTCGCTTAGCAGCGTACAGGGTGAGGGTCGATGGCTACACCTTC. The V gene is TRBV12-2, the J gene TRBJ1-2; the table's D call, TRBD1, was not checked against the DNA. TRBV12-2 is a listed pseudogene. CDR3 length: 17 amino acids.

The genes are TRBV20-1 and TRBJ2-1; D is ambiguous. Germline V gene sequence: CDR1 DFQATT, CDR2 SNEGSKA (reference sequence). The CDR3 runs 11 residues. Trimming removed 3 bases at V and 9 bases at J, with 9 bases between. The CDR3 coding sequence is TGCAGTGCTAGCCCCAGACTTGAGCAGTTCTTC. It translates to CSASPRLEQFF.